The rows below give T cell receptor beta chains drawn from one sample of a study of CD8 T cells in ankylosing spondylitis. TCRdb independently ran MiXCR on the 5' RACE reads; one entry per CDR3 protein. In the table there are some 16,000 distinct CDR3 sequences, approximately 7.6% of which are singletons. The sequencing input was blood. The receptors originated from a male donor with ankylosing spondylitis or in good health (not recorded which). Each CDR3 is given with its conserved first and last residue. D genes are given only for firm matches. Clone size appears in some rows only: once, few, many, or a class for an expanded clone.

abundance: many
d_gene: .
j_gene: TRBJ2-1
v_gene: TRBV7-2
CDR3nt: TGTGCCAGCAGCTTGAACCCCCTCAGAGATGAGCAGTTCTTC
CDR3aa: CASSLNPLRDEQFF

abundance: many
d_gene: TRBD2
j_gene: TRBJ2-1
v_gene: TRBV2
CDR3nt: TGTGCCAGCAGGGCGGGACTAGCGGGAGGATACAATGAGCAGTTCTTC
CDR3aa: CASRAGLAGGYNEQFF

abundance: many
d_gene: .
j_gene: TRBJ2-3
v_gene: TRBV11-3
CDR3nt: TGTGCCAGCAGGCGAACCGGCACAGATACGCAGTATTTT
CDR3aa: CASRRTGTDTQYF

abundance: .
d_gene: TRBD2
j_gene: TRBJ2-2
v_gene: TRBV12-3/TRBV12-4
CDR3nt: TGTGCCAGCAGTCCTAAGACTAGCGGGAGGGTCTCCGGGGAGCTGTTTTTT
CDR3aa: CASSPKTSGRVSGELFF

abundance: many
d_gene: .
j_gene: TRBJ1-5
v_gene: TRBV12-3/TRBV12-4
CDR3nt: TGTGCCAGCAGTCTTTCAGGGGAGAGTCAGCCCCAGCATTTT
CDR3aa: CASSLSGESQPQHF

abundance: many
d_gene: .
j_gene: TRBJ2-2
v_gene: TRBV9
CDR3nt: TGTGCCAGCAGTGTTGTGGGGGACTTCCGACTGGGCGGGGAGCTGTTTTTT
CDR3aa: CASSVVGDFRLGGELFF

abundance: many
d_gene: .
j_gene: TRBJ1-1
v_gene: TRBV12-3/TRBV12-4
CDR3nt: TGTGCCAGCAGTCACCACCAGGGCCTGAACACTGAAGCTTTCTTT
CDR3aa: CASSHHQGLNTEAFF

abundance: .
d_gene: .
j_gene: TRBJ2-1
v_gene: TRBV4-2
CDR3nt: TGTGCCAGCAGCCAAGATGAGCGTGCAGGGGATGAGCAGTTCTTC
CDR3aa: CASSQDERAGDEQFF

abundance: many
d_gene: .
j_gene: TRBJ2-7
v_gene: TRBV20-1
CDR3nt: TGCAGTGCTAGGGAGGGCACCTACGAGCAGTACTTC
CDR3aa: CSAREGTYEQYF

abundance: many
d_gene: TRBD2
j_gene: TRBJ2-1
v_gene: TRBV12-3/TRBV12-4
CDR3nt: TGTGCCAGCAGTTGGACAGCCGCGGGACTAGCGGGCCAGAGCTCCTACAATGAGCAGTTCTTC
CDR3aa: CASSWTAAGLAGQSSYNEQFF

abundance: many
d_gene: TRBD2
j_gene: TRBJ2-1
v_gene: TRBV5-6
CDR3nt: TGTGCCAGCAGCTTGAATCAGCGGGATCAGTTCTTC
CDR3aa: CASSLNQRDQFF

abundance: few
d_gene: TRBD1
j_gene: TRBJ2-1
v_gene: TRBV4-2
CDR3nt: TGTGCCAGCAGCCAGCGAAACCGGGACAGCAATGAGCAGTTCTTC
CDR3aa: CASSQRNRDSNEQFF

abundance: .
d_gene: .
j_gene: TRBJ2-3
v_gene: TRBV12-3/TRBV12-4
CDR3nt: TGTGCCAGCAGGGGTTGGTGGGATACGCAGTATTTT
CDR3aa: CASRGWWDTQYF

abundance: .
d_gene: TRBD2
j_gene: TRBJ2-7
v_gene: TRBV20-1
CDR3nt: TGCAGTGCTAGAGATCTGCCGGGACTAGCGTACGAGCAGTACTTC
CDR3aa: CSARDLPGLAYEQYF

abundance: .
d_gene: .
j_gene: TRBJ2-2
v_gene: TRBV29-1
CDR3nt: TGCAGCGTTGATCAGGGACGAGCCACCGGGGAGCTGTTTTTT
CDR3aa: CSVDQGRATGELFF